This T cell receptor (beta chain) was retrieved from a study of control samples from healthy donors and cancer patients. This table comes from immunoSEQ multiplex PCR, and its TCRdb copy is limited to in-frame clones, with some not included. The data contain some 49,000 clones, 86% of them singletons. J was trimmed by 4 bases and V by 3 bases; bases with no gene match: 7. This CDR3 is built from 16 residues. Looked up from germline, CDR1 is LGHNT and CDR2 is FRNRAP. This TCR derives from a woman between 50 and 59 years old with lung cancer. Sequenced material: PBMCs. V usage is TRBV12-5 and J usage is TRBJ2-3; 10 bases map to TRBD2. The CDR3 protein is CASGFSGGAGADTQYF. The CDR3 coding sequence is TGTGCTAGTGGTTTCAGCGGGGGGGCAGGTGCAGATACGCAGTATTTT. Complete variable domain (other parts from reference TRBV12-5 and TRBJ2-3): DARVTQTPRHKVTEMGQEVTMRCQPILGHNTVFWYRQTMMQGLELLAYFRNRAPLDDSGMPKDRFSAEMPDATLATLKIQPSEPRDSAVYFCASGFSGGAGADTQYFGPGTRLTVL.